Each of the 17 T cell receptor beta chains below was sequenced from the same sample in a study of blood T cells in healthy people across ages. Primers used in a second PCR of about 7 to 11 cycles were a sample-barcoded 5' primer and a J-beta primer mix. TCRdb analysed the 5' RACE reads with MiXCR anew, one entry per CDR3 protein. The profile covers roughly 800,000 distinct CDR3 sequences, with 55% to 70% appearing a single time and around 22% taken by the ten largest. The sequenced material came from blood. The receptors derive from a man aged 25 to 40 in good health.

This clonotype was picked up one time. This rearrangement joins TRBV12-3 or TRBV12-4 to TRBJ1-2; tentatively, D is TRBD1 (5 bases). CDR3 size: 13 residues. The germline V and J ends were trimmed by 5 bases and 6 bases, with 13 bases remaining between them. CDR3 nucleotide sequence: TGTGCCAGCAGTCTGGGACCCCCAGATGGCTACACCTTC. Translation: CASSLGPPDGYTF.

The chain couples TRBV7-8 to TRBJ2-1; D is perhaps TRBD2 (6 bases). This CDR3 is built from 14 residues. V lost 5 bases and J lost 9, with 17 bases in between. Per germline, CDR1 SGHVS and CDR2 FQNEAQ. CDR3 DNA: TGTGCCAGCAGCCCTCGGACCGGGAGCAGTGAGCAGTTCTTC. Its protein is CASSPRTGSSEQFF.

The chain links TRBV9 to TRBJ2-5, with D tentatively TRBD1 or TRBD2 (5 bases each). Matching the DNA end better, TRBJ2-7 makes the J call doubtful. Germline V gene lookup returns CDR1 SGDLS and CDR2 YYNGEE. This CDR3 contains 15 residues. The CDR3 here is CASSVGRGSLGEQYF. CDR3 bases: TGTGCCAGCAGCGTAGGCCGGGGCTCCCTCGGCGAGCAGTACTTC.

V gene TRBV4-3 combines with J gene TRBJ1-1; D is unresolved. This CDR3 is 15 amino acids long. The ends were cut back, 4 bases at V and 1 base at J, with 13 bases in the middle. Looked up from germline, CDR1 is LGHNA and CDR2 is YSLEER. The CDR3 region has the DNA TGCGCCAGCAGCCTCAACGGGGTCGCGAACACTGAAGCTTTCTTT. This codes for CASSLNGVANTEAFF.

The chain links TRBV10-3 to TRBJ1-1, with D possibly matching TRBD1 (6 bases). The CDR3 is made up of 14 amino acids. V lost 6 bases, J lost 7 bases, and 18 bases lay in between. Germline V gene lookup returns CDR1 ENHRY and CDR2 SYGVKD. The CDR3 region is CAISRTGPDDEAFF. In nucleotides, the CDR3 is TGTGCCATCAGCCGTACAGGGCCCGACGATGAAGCTTTCTTT.

This chain links TRBV28 with TRBJ2-7; D might be TRBD1 or TRBD2, each matching 5 bases. Germline V lookup: CDR1 MDHEN, CDR2 SYDVKM. This CDR3 has 13 residues. Trimming shortened V by 7 bases and J by 6 bases, and 16 bases separated the two germline ends. For the CDR3, the DNA is TGTGCCAGCACCGTTGGGGGACGAGGCGAGCAGTACTTC. This translates into CASTVGGRGEQYF.

This chain joins TRBV7-9 and TRBJ2-7; D tentatively reads TRBD1 or TRBD2 (6 bases each). The V end lost 4 bases, the J end lost 4 bases, and 17 bases lay between the germline ends. The germline V gene encodes CDR1 SEHNR and CDR2 FQNEAQ (reference sequence). The CDR3 runs 15 residues. CDR3 nucleotides: TGTGCCAGCAGCTCGTCTGCGGGGACAAAATACGAGCAGTACTTC. Its protein is CASSSSAGTKYEQYF.

The V call is TRBV20-1, the J call TRBJ2-3, with D perhaps assigned TRBD1 or TRBD2 (6 bases each). The CDR3 contains 15 residues. Germline V gene lookup returns CDR1 DFQATT and CDR2 SNEGSKA (reference sequence). V gave up 3 bases and J gave up 0 bases, with 13 bases separating them. The DNA for the CDR3 is TGCAGTGCTAGTTATAGGGGGGATAGCACAGATACGCAGTATTTT. Amino acids: CSASYRGDSTDTQYF.

This clonotype has a handful of counts. V is TRBV29-1 and J is TRBJ2-3; TRBD1 agrees at 8 bases. The CDR3 is 14 residues long. Germline CDR1 is SQVTM and CDR2 is ANQGSEA. V shed 4 bases and J 2 bases; nucleotides not matched to a gene: 5. The CDR3 protein is CSVAWTGLTDTQYF. The DNA of the CDR3 is TGCAGCGTTGCTTGGACAGGGCTCACAGATACGCAGTATTTT.

This clonotype was counted a few times. The DNA of the CDR3 is TGTGCCAGCAGCTTAAACCAGGGACGAGAGACCCAGTACTTC. It translates to CASSLNQGRETQYF. J is TRBJ2-5 and V is TRBV7-2, with D perhaps being TRBD1 or TRBD2 (5 bases each). Germline V gene data show CDR1 as SGHTA and CDR2 as FQGNSA. V was clipped by 2 bases and J by 4 bases, with 11 bases between them. There are 14 residues in the CDR3.

This clonotype came up a few times. The chain links TRBV29-1 to TRBJ2-1, with D possibly TRBD2 on 5 matching bases. The germline V gene encodes CDR1 SQVTM and CDR2 ANQGSEA. The CDR3 is made up of 14 amino acids. Trimming shortened V by 4 bases and J by 6 bases, and 16 bases separated the two germline ends. CDR3 nucleotide sequence: TGCAGCGTTGCGGGGAGAGACTACTCCAATGAGCAGTTCTTC. Translation: CSVAGRDYSNEQFF.

This clonotype has just a few counts. This chain joins TRBV7-9 and TRBJ2-6; D is ambiguous. CDR3 size: 15 residues. Germline V gene lookup returns CDR1 SEHNR and CDR2 FQNEAQ (reference sequence). Trimming took off 11 bases at V and 2 bases at J, with 16 bases between the two ends. The chain's CDR3 is CAAQLPLPGANVLTF. DNA for the CDR3: TGTGCCGCCCAGCTCCCCCTGCCTGGGGCCAACGTCCTGACTTTC.

This rearrangement joins TRBV7-2 to TRBJ1-1; no reliable D call. The CDR3 loop spans 15 amino acids. The V gene lost 1 base and the J gene lost 2 bases, with 11 bases spanning the gap. The germline gives CDR1 SGHTA, CDR2 FQGNSA. The CDR3 DNA sequence: TGTGCCAGCAGCTTAGTACCTATGTTAAACACTGAAGCTTTCTTT. Protein: CASSLVPMLNTEAFF.

The CDR3 sequence is CASSSNRAYLGAEQYF. CDR3 in DNA: TGTGCCAGCAGTTCGAACCGAGCTTACCTTGGGGCCGAGCAGTACTTC. The chain uses TRBV6-5 and TRBJ2-5; possible D gene TRBD1, 5 bases. The better agreement between TRBJ2-7 and the DNA end casts doubt on the J call. The CDR3 contains 16 residues. Germline CDR1 is MNHEY and CDR2 is SVGAGI.

V and J are TRBV12-3 or TRBV12-4 and TRBJ1-5; no firm D call. Trimming pared 5 bases from V and 4 bases from J, leaving 6 bases between. The CDR3 loop spans 12 amino acids. The CDR3 bases are TGTGCCAGCAGTCGTGGGAATCAGCCCCAGCATTTT. Translated, it gives CASSRGNQPQHF.

This clonotype has just a few counts. The rearrangement links TRBV20-1 to TRBJ2-7; no definite D call. This CDR3 spans 14 amino acids. The V end was cut by 0 bases, the J end by 3 bases, with 12 bases between. Per the germline V gene, CDR1 is DFQATT and CDR2 is SNEGSKA (reference sequence). The CDR3 sequence is CSARDRLNYYEQYF. DNA of the CDR3: TGCAGTGCTAGAGATCGATTGAATTACTACGAGCAGTACTTC.

The chain is built from TRBV30 and TRBJ2-1; 14 bases match TRBD2. This CDR3 spans 15 amino acids. J lost 7 bases, V lost 5 bases, and 7 bases had no gene match. Germline V CDR1 and CDR2: GTSNPN, SVGIG (reference sequence). The CDR3 loop reads CAWGYGTSGGNEQFF. DNA for the CDR3: TGTGCCTGGGGCTACGGGACTAGCGGGGGTAATGAGCAGTTCTTC. The full variable domain, with the rest looked up from reference TRBV30 and TRBJ2-1, is SQTIHQWPATLVQPVGSPLSLECTVEGTSNPNLYWYRQAAGRGLQLLFYSVGIGQISSEVPQNLSASRPQDRQFILSSKKLLLSDSGFYLCAWGYGTSGGNEQFFGPGTRLTVL.